What follows is one T cell receptor beta chain and its context. The antigen is not known. The ends were cut back, 2 bases at V and 13 bases at J, with 15 bases in the middle. The germline V gene encodes CDR1 MNHEY and CDR2 SMNVEV (reference sequence). The CDR3 contains 14 residues. The data originate from a study of shared clonotypes between healthy human individuals. Study findings and constraints: The study drew on few donors, limiting represented genetic and exposure-history diversity.

Evenly divided among several immunoSEQ plates was the genomic DNA of each subset. Sequencing used immunoSEQ multiplex PCR; TCRdb keeps in-frame clones, though not all of them. The sample lists about 2 million clones; 85% to 95% were seen once. V gene TRBV27 combines with J gene TRBJ2-6, with a possible D match to TRBD2 (5 bases). This TCR derives from a man younger than 35 in good health. Sequencing was done on a sample of naive CD4+ T cells sorted from blood. Indicated subset: CD45RA+ positively selected. DNA of the CDR3: TGTGCCAGCAGTTTAGGAATAGCGCCAGAGGTCCTGACTTTC. Its protein is CASSLGIAPEVLTF.